This TCR beta chain was recovered during a study of blood T cell repertoires in COVID-19. At the level of the study: The analysed material was cDNA or gDNA that came from T cells, B-cell-depleted T cells, or PBMCs.

This table comes from immunoSEQ multiplex PCR, and its TCRdb copy is limited to in-frame clones, with some not included. Of around 220,000 clones listed, almost 90% are singletons. CDR1 is KGHDR and CDR2 is SFDVKD in the germline V gene. This CDR3 region has 15 residues. V shed 3 bases, J shed 2 bases, and the junction held 2 bases outside the gene matches. Participants came from about 24 US areas, aged about 18 to 95 years. Which cohort a participant joined came from the clinical history participants gave. This clone was recorded only once. Sequencing was carried out using PBMCs or T cells enriched from blood (not recorded which). The chain combines TRBV24-1 with TRBJ2-3; TRBD2 matches at 9 bases. The origin of this receptor is a man aged 25 to 40 who had been exposed to COVID-19. The CDR3 spells CATSDPGLATDTQYF. Here the CDR3 DNA reads TGTGCCACCAGTGATCCGGGACTAGCCACAGATACGCAGTATTTT.